This T cell receptor (beta chain) was sequenced for a study of response to subunit inactivated influenza vaccine. General study results and limits: After each seasonal influenza vaccination, few new T cells are recruited, the authors suggested.

TCRdb itself ran the RT-PCR reads through MiXCR, one entry per CDR3 protein. This sample has about 500,000 distinct CDR3 sequences; approximately 17% occur once, and the top ten carry 3% to 3.5%. Germline V gives CDR1 SGHTA, CDR2 FQGNSA. CDR3 length: 15 amino acids. Trimming left V 1 base short and J 1 base short, with 10 bases between. This clonotype has at least ten counts. The antigen is not known. The starting material was CD4+ T cells sorted from PBMCs, obtained about 24 months after vaccination. The rearrangement uses TRBV7-2 and TRBJ1-1; D is unclear. The clonotype was recovered from a man between 45 and 75 years old who received an inactivated influenza vaccine. The CDR3 sequence is CASSLVGRQNTEAFF. Here the CDR3 DNA reads TGTGCCAGCAGCTTAGTTGGGCGACAGAACACTGAAGCTTTCTTT.